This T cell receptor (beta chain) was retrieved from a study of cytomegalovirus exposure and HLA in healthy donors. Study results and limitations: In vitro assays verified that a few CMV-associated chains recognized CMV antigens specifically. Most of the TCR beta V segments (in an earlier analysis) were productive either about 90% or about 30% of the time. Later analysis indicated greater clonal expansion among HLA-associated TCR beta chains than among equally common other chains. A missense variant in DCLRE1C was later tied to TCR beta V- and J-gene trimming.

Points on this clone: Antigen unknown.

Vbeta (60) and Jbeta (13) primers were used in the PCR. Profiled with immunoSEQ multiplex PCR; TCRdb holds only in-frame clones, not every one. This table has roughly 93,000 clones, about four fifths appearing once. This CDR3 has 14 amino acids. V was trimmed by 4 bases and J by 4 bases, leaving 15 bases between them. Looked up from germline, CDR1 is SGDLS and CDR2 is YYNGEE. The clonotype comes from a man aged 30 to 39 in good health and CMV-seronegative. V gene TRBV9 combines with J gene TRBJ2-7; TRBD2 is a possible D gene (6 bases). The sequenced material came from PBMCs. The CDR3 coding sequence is TGTGCCAGCAGCACAGGACACGGGGGATACGAGCAGTACTTC. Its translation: CASSTGHGGYEQYF.